This T cell receptor beta chain was documented in a study of memory CD4+ T cells and cytomegalovirus serostatus. As for the study in general: Healthy Belgian adult donors included roughly ten CMV-positive and some 24 CMV-negative people.

Method: immunoSEQ multiplex PCR; TCRdb's copy keeps in-frame clones and lacks some. Of 50,000 to 65,000 clones in the sample, around four fifths were seen once. This clone occurred once. The target antigen is unknown. The CDR3 sequence is 15 residues long. The germline gives CDR1 SGDLS, CDR2 YYNGEE. After removal of 4 bases from V and 4 bases from J, the junction contained 6 bases not matched to a gene. The sort gate was single viable CD3+CD4+CD8-CD45RO+ cells for memory CD4+ T cells. Donors' CMV status reflects serum IgG against pp150, pp28, p38, p52. After thawing, CD4+ T cells were positively selected. General study findings and limits: The CMV-associated TCR signature appears largely within the CD4+ memory repertoire.

Sequences were obtained from memory CD4+ T cells from blood. This TCR was recovered from an adult in good health and CMV-seropositive. This chain connects TRBV9 to TRBJ2-5, with 11 nucleotides matching TRBD2. CDR3 bases: TGTGCCAGCAGCAGAACTAGCGGGGGCGGAGAGACCCAGTACTTC. This codes for CASSRTSGGGETQYF. Looking up the rest from reference TRBV9 and TRBJ2-5 gives the full variable domain: DSGVTQTPKHLITATGQRVTLRCSPRSGDLSVYWYQQSLDQGLQFLIQYYNGEERAKGNILERFSAQQFPDLHSELNLSSLELGDSALYFCASSRTSGGGETQYFGPGTRLLVL.